The rows below give T cell receptor beta chains drawn from one sample of a study of T cell repertoires in cytomegalovirus infection. TCRdb used MiXCR to reprocess the reads, holding one entry per CDR3 protein. The sample lists around 900,000 distinct CDR3 sequences; around 32% were seen once. The antigens of these receptors remain unknown. The sequenced sample was cultured CD8+ T cells from PBMCs, obtained from culture after CMV antigen stimulation. These receptors originate from a human donor in good health (CMV status not recorded). Some clones in this sample may be carry-over from other donors' samples. Each CDR3 is given with its conserved first and last residue. Each record gives: J gene, clone size, D gene, V gene, CDR3 DNA, CDR3 protein. A D gene is named only where the DNA matches it firmly. Expanded clones get a size class; other rows say once, few or many, or leave the size out.

j_gene: TRBJ2-7
abundance: -
d_gene: -
v_gene: TRBV20-1
CDR3nt: TGCAGTGCTAGAGCTACGGCTTCCTACGAGCAGTACTTC
CDR3aa: CSARATASYEQYF

j_gene: TRBJ1-4
abundance: -
d_gene: -
v_gene: TRBV6-6
CDR3nt: TGTGCCAGCAGTTTGGGCCTCCCTGAAAAACTGTTTTTT
CDR3aa: CASSLGLPEKLFF

j_gene: TRBJ1-5
abundance: -
d_gene: TRBD1
v_gene: TRBV27
CDR3nt: TGTGCCTGCAACGGACAGGGTGAATCTCAGCCCCAGCATTTT
CDR3aa: CACNGQGESQPQHF

j_gene: TRBJ1-6
abundance: many
d_gene: TRBD1
v_gene: TRBV7-9
CDR3nt: TGTGCCAGCAGCTCTGGGACAGGGGATTCACCCCTCCACTTT
CDR3aa: CASSSGTGDSPLHF

j_gene: TRBJ2-6
abundance: -
d_gene: TRBD1
v_gene: TRBV5-1
CDR3nt: TGCGCCAGCAGCTACGGGACAGGGACCCTTGGGGCCAACGTCCTGACTTTC
CDR3aa: CASSYGTGTLGANVLTF

j_gene: TRBJ2-1
abundance: few
d_gene: -
v_gene: TRBV10-3
CDR3nt: TGTGCCATCCAGGGTGCGACTGTTTCCTACAATGAGCAGTTCTTC
CDR3aa: CAIQGATVSYNEQFF

j_gene: TRBJ2-3
abundance: -
d_gene: TRBD1
v_gene: TRBV27
CDR3nt: TGTGCCAGCAGTCCCAACGGGGGGGACAGGGGAACAGATACGCAGTATTTT
CDR3aa: CASSPNGGDRGTDTQYF

j_gene: TRBJ1-5
abundance: -
d_gene: -
v_gene: TRBV6-2/TRBV6-3
CDR3nt: TGTGCCACCCCGGTAGCGAAGGGCAATCAGCCCCAGCATTTT
CDR3aa: CATPVAKGNQPQHF

j_gene: TRBJ2-3
abundance: -
d_gene: -
v_gene: TRBV19
CDR3nt: TGTGCCAGTAGTGACACCCAGGGACCTAGCACAGATACGCAGTATTTT
CDR3aa: CASSDTQGPSTDTQYF

j_gene: TRBJ1-5
abundance: -
d_gene: TRBD1
v_gene: TRBV19
CDR3nt: TGTGCCAGTAGTATCCTACGGGACAGGTATCAGCCCCAGCATTTT
CDR3aa: CASSILRDRYQPQHF

j_gene: TRBJ2-2
abundance: many
d_gene: TRBD1
v_gene: TRBV20-1
CDR3nt: TGCAGTGCTCAAAGACAGGGGGTAGGCGGGGAGCTGTTTTTT
CDR3aa: CSAQRQGVGGELFF

j_gene: TRBJ2-1
abundance: many
d_gene: TRBD1
v_gene: TRBV7-8
CDR3nt: TGTGCCAGCAGCCCCGCCGGGACAGGGGGCATTGAGCAGTTCTTC
CDR3aa: CASSPAGTGGIEQFF

j_gene: TRBJ1-1
abundance: -
d_gene: -
v_gene: TRBV12-3/TRBV12-4
CDR3nt: TGTGCCAGCAGCCCCGGGAAGGGAGGCCCAGCTTTCTTT
CDR3aa: CASSPGKGGPAFF

j_gene: TRBJ1-1
abundance: few
d_gene: TRBD1
v_gene: TRBV5-4
CDR3nt: TGTGCCAGCAGCTTGGCCCGGGACAGGAACACTGAAGCTTTCTTT
CDR3aa: CASSLARDRNTEAFF

j_gene: TRBJ1-1
abundance: -
d_gene: -
v_gene: TRBV19
CDR3nt: TGTGCCAGTAGTCCCCGGTCCTATCTCGTCACTGAAGCTTTCTTT
CDR3aa: CASSPRSYLVTEAFF

j_gene: TRBJ2-5
abundance: -
d_gene: TRBD2
v_gene: TRBV11-2
CDR3nt: TGTGCCAGCAGCCATTGGACTAGCGGGACCCAAGAGACCCAGTACTTC
CDR3aa: CASSHWTSGTQETQYF

j_gene: TRBJ1-2
abundance: -
d_gene: TRBD1
v_gene: TRBV4-1
CDR3nt: TGTGCCAGCAGCGAGAAGGGACAGGGGAACTATGGCTACACCTTC
CDR3aa: CASSEKGQGNYGYTF

j_gene: TRBJ1-1
abundance: -
d_gene: TRBD1
v_gene: TRBV28
CDR3nt: TGTGCCAGCAGTTTAATGGGACAGGGAATGGGAGGCGCCACTGAAGCTTTCTTT
CDR3aa: CASSLMGQGMGGATEAFF

j_gene: TRBJ2-1
abundance: -
d_gene: TRBD2
v_gene: TRBV10-1
CDR3nt: TGCGCCAGCAGTGAACTAGCGGGGTATGAGCAGTTCTTC
CDR3aa: CASSELAGYEQFF

j_gene: TRBJ2-1
abundance: -
d_gene: -
v_gene: TRBV25-1
CDR3nt: TGTGCCAGCAGTGAAAGCCCCCTTTCCTACAATGAGCAGTTCTTC
CDR3aa: CASSESPLSYNEQFF

j_gene: TRBJ1-2
abundance: -
d_gene: TRBD1
v_gene: TRBV27
CDR3nt: TGTGCCAGCAGTTTGGGACAGCCTGACTTCTATGGCTACACCTTC
CDR3aa: CASSLGQPDFYGYTF

j_gene: TRBJ1-2
abundance: few
d_gene: TRBD1
v_gene: TRBV27
CDR3nt: TGTGCCAGCAGTACCCGACAGGGGGCAGTTGGCTACACCTTC
CDR3aa: CASSTRQGAVGYTF

j_gene: TRBJ1-2
abundance: -
d_gene: -
v_gene: TRBV9
CDR3nt: TGTGCCAGCACCGACAGATATAACTATGGCTACACCTTC
CDR3aa: CASTDRYNYGYTF

j_gene: TRBJ1-1
abundance: few
d_gene: -
v_gene: TRBV9
CDR3nt: TGTGCCAGCAGCGTGGGTCACACTGAAGCTTTCTTT
CDR3aa: CASSVGHTEAFF

j_gene: TRBJ1-1
abundance: -
d_gene: -
v_gene: TRBV27
CDR3nt: TGTGCCAGCAGCACCCTACAGGCCCTCTGGGCTGAAGCTTTCTTT
CDR3aa: CASSTLQALWAEAFF

j_gene: TRBJ1-5
abundance: many
d_gene: -
v_gene: TRBV7-9
CDR3nt: TGTGCCAGCAGCGCGGACAAGGGATGGAATCAGCCCCAGCATTTT
CDR3aa: CASSADKGWNQPQHF

j_gene: TRBJ1-2
abundance: -
d_gene: -
v_gene: TRBV6-1
CDR3nt: TGTGCCAGCAGTGAAACAGTGAATTCCGCTAACTATGGCTACACCTTC
CDR3aa: CASSETVNSANYGYTF

j_gene: TRBJ2-3
abundance: -
d_gene: -
v_gene: TRBV6-6
CDR3nt: TGTGCCAGCACCCCTACCCCCGTCCCAGATACGCAGTATTTT
CDR3aa: CASTPTPVPDTQYF

j_gene: TRBJ1-1
abundance: many
d_gene: -
v_gene: TRBV7-2
CDR3nt: TGTGCCAGCAGCAAACAGGTGAACACTGAAGCTTTCTTT
CDR3aa: CASSKQVNTEAFF

j_gene: TRBJ2-4
abundance: -
d_gene: TRBD1
v_gene: TRBV7-9
CDR3nt: TGTGCCAGCAGCCCACTTGGGGACAGGCAGTACTTC
CDR3aa: CASSPLGDRQYF

j_gene: TRBJ1-6
abundance: -
d_gene: TRBD1
v_gene: TRBV7-6
CDR3nt: TGTGCCAGCAGCTTAGCCAGGGGGGAATATTCACCCCTCCACTTT
CDR3aa: CASSLARGEYSPLHF

j_gene: TRBJ2-1
abundance: few
d_gene: TRBD2
v_gene: TRBV7-6
CDR3nt: TGTGCCAGCAGCAAACTAGCGGGGGCTCCCTACAATGAGCAGTTCTTC
CDR3aa: CASSKLAGAPYNEQFF

j_gene: TRBJ2-3
abundance: -
d_gene: -
v_gene: TRBV7-3
CDR3nt: TGTGCCAGCAGCTTAATAGGAGAAGGGTTTGGCGATACGCAGTATTTT
CDR3aa: CASSLIGEGFGDTQYF

j_gene: TRBJ2-5
abundance: few
d_gene: -
v_gene: TRBV11-2
CDR3nt: TGTGCCAGCAGCTTAGAGGCTACAGTTGGGGAGACCCAGTACTTC
CDR3aa: CASSLEATVGETQYF

j_gene: TRBJ1-5
abundance: many
d_gene: -
v_gene: TRBV7-8
CDR3nt: TGTGCCAGCAGCGTGGACAGTAGCAATCAGCCCCAGCATTTT
CDR3aa: CASSVDSSNQPQHF

j_gene: TRBJ2-1
abundance: few
d_gene: TRBD2
v_gene: TRBV7-9
CDR3nt: TGTGCCAGCAGCCTCATAGCGGGGGGACCTTACAATGAGCAGTTCTTC
CDR3aa: CASSLIAGGPYNEQFF

j_gene: TRBJ1-2
abundance: -
d_gene: -
v_gene: TRBV12-3/TRBV12-4
CDR3nt: TGTGCCAGCAGCCGGGGGATTAACTATGGCTACACCTTC
CDR3aa: CASSRGINYGYTF

j_gene: TRBJ1-4
abundance: -
d_gene: -
v_gene: TRBV11-2
CDR3nt: TGTGCCAGCAGCCCCGGGGACCCTAATGAAAAACTGTTTTTT
CDR3aa: CASSPGDPNEKLFF

j_gene: TRBJ1-6
abundance: many
d_gene: -
v_gene: TRBV7-2
CDR3nt: TGTGCCAGCAGCCCAGAGCTCGCTTTGGGGTCACCCCTCCACTTT
CDR3aa: CASSPELALGSPLHF

j_gene: TRBJ2-6
abundance: many
d_gene: -
v_gene: TRBV7-8
CDR3nt: TGTGCCAGCAGCTTACCGGGACACCTCTCTGGGGCCAACGTCCTGACTTTC
CDR3aa: CASSLPGHLSGANVLTF

j_gene: TRBJ1-3
abundance: -
d_gene: -
v_gene: TRBV14
CDR3nt: TGTGCCAGCAGCCATGAAGGGGGAAACACCATATATTTT
CDR3aa: CASSHEGGNTIYF

j_gene: TRBJ2-1
abundance: many
d_gene: -
v_gene: TRBV7-6
CDR3nt: TGTGCCAGCAGCCAAAGGGGAGGGGGACACTCCTACAATGAGCAGTTCTTC
CDR3aa: CASSQRGGGHSYNEQFF

j_gene: TRBJ1-4
abundance: few
d_gene: -
v_gene: TRBV7-8
CDR3nt: TGTGCCAGCAGACCCACGGGGCATGAAAAACTGTTTTTT
CDR3aa: CASRPTGHEKLFF

j_gene: TRBJ2-2
abundance: once
d_gene: TRBD2
v_gene: TRBV7-7
CDR3nt: TGTGCTAGTTCCTCGGGACTAGGAGGGACCGGGGAGCTGTTTTTT
CDR3aa: CASSSGLGGTGELFF